This passage covers 4 T cell receptor beta chains from one sample sequenced in a study of tumor and adjacent non-tumor tissue in lung cancer. The library came from three nested PCR rounds adapted from ARM-PCR protocols. A single record per CDR3 protein comes from TCRdb applying MiXCR to the multiplex PCR reads. Among about 60,000 distinct CDR3 sequences listed, about 61% were seen once. The template was RNA from unsorted bulk tissue. Distant lung tissue was collected more than 3 cm away from the tumor edge. The sample was distant non-tumor lung tissue. The receptors were sampled from a man aged 65-85 years with non-small cell lung cancer.

With respect to this clonotype: A read error is possible here, since a much larger clone lies one base away. The chain links TRBV10-3 to TRBJ2-5; D unresolved. V lost 6 bases to trimming and J lost 2 bases, with 7 bases between them. Germline loops: CDR1 ENHRY, CDR2 SYGVKD. This CDR3 is built from 12 residues. In DNA, the CDR3 is TGTGCCATCAGCCAAGAGCAAGAGACCCAGTACTTC. Protein: CAISQEQETQYF.

With regard to this clonotype: The CDR3 ends on some other residue instead of the conserved phenylalanine or tryptophan, so this is likely a read error. The CDR3 protein is CASGPGTFHEQYL. The CDR3 DNA reads as TGTGCCAGCGGTCCGGGAACGTTCCACGAGCAGTACTTA. This chain joins TRBV6-6 and TRBJ2-7; perhaps TRBD2 as D (5 bases). Germline assignment: CDR1 MNHNY and CDR2 SVGAGI (reference sequence). The CDR3 covers 13 residues. V gave up 8 bases and J gave up 5 bases, with 16 bases separating them.

The CDR3 nucleotides read TGTGCCAGCAGTAAACGGACAGCCAATTATCAGCCCCAGCATTTT. Translated: CASSKRTANYQPQHF. The V gene is TRBV28, the J gene TRBJ1-5; perhaps TRBD1 as D (6 bases). There are 15 residues in the CDR3. Between the trimmed V and J ends, which lost 5 bases and 5 bases, there was a span of 16 bases. The germline CDR1 and CDR2 sequences are MDHEN and SYDVKM.

The V and J genes are TRBV4-1 and TRBJ1-1; D gene uncertain. V dropped 1 base and J dropped 11 bases, with 17 bases sitting between them. Germline lookup yields CDR1 MGHRA and CDR2 YSYEKL. The CDR3 totals 14 residues. CDR3 nucleotides: TGCGCCAGCAGCCAAGTTGTGGTGATCACTGGGGCTTTCTTT. Protein: CASSQVVVITGAFF.